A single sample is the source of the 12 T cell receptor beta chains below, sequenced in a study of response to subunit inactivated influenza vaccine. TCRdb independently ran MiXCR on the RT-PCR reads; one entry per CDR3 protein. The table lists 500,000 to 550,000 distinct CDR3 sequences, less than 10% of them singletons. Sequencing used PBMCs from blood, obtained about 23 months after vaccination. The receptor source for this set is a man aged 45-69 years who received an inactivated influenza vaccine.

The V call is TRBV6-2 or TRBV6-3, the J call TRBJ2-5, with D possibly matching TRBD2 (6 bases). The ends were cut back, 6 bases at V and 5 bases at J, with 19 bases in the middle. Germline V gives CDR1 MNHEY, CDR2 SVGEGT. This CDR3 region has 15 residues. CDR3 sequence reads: CASRTPRDSTETQYF. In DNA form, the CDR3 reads TGTGCCAGCAGAACCCCCCGGGACTCGACGGAGACCCAGTACTTC.

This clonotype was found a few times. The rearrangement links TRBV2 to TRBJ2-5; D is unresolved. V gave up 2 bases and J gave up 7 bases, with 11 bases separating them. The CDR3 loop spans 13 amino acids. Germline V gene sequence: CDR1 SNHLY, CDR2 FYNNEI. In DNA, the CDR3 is TGTGCCAGCAGTGAAAGCCGTTCGGGGACCCAGTACTTC. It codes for CASSESRSGTQYF.

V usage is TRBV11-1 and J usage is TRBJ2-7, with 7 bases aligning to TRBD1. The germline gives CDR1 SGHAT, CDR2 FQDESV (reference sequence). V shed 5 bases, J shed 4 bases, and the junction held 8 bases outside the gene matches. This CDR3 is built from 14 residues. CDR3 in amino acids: CASSPGQVLYEQYF. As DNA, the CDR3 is TGTGCCAGCAGCCCCGGACAGGTTCTTTACGAGCAGTACTTC.

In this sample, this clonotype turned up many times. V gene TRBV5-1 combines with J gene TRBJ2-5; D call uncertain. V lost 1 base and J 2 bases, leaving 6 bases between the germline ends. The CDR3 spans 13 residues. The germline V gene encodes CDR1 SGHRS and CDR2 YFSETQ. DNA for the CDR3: TGCGCCAGCAGCTTGTCCAGTCAAGAGACCCAGTACTTC. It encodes CASSLSSQETQYF.

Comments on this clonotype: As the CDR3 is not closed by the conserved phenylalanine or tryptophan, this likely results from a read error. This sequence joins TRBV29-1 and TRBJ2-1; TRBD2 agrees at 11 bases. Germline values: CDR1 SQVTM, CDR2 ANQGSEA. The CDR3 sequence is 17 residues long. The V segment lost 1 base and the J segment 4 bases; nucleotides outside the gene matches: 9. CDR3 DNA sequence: TGCAGCGTTGAAGCGGCTAGCGGGAGGTTTTTGTACAATGAGCAGTTCTCC. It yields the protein CSVEAASGRFLYNEQFS.

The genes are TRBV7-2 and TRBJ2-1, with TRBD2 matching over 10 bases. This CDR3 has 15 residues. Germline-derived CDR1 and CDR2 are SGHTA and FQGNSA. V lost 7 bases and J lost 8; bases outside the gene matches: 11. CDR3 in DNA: TGTGCCAGCACCCAGGGAGCGGGGGGGCGAGATGAGCAGTTCTTC. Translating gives CASTQGAGGRDEQFF.

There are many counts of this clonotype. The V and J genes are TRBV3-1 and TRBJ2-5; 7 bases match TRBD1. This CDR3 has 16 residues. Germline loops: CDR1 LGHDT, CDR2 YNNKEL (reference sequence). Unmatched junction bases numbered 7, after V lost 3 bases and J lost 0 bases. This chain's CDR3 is CASSHDGTENQETQYF. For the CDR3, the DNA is TGTGCCAGCAGCCACGATGGGACAGAGAACCAAGAGACCCAGTACTTC.

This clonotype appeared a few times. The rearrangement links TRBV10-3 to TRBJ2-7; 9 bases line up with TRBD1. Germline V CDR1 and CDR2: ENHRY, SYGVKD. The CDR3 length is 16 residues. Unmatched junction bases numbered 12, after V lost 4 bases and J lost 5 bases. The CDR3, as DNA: TGTGCCATCAGTGGGACCACTCCGGGACAGGGACACGAGCAGTACTTC. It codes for CAISGTTPGQGHEQYF.

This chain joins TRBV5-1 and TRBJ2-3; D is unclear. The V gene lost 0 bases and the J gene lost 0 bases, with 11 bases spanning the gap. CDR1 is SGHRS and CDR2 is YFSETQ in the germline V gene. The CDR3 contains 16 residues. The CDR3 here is CASSLVFESSTDTQYF. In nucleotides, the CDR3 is TGCGCCAGCAGCTTGGTCTTCGAATCTAGCACAGATACGCAGTATTTT. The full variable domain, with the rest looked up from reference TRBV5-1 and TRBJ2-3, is KAGVTQTPRYLIKTRGQQVTLSCSPISGHRSVSWYQQTPGQGLQFLFEYFSETQRNKGNFPGRFSGRQFSNSRSEMNVSTLELGDSALYLCASSLVFESSTDTQYFGPGTRLTVL.

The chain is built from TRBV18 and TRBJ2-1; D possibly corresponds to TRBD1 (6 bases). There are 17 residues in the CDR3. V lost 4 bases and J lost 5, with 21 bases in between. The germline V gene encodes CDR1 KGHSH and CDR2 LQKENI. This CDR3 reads CASSRGQLRKVDNEQFF. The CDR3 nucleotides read TGTGCCAGCTCACGCGGACAGCTTAGGAAGGTTGACAATGAGCAGTTCTTC. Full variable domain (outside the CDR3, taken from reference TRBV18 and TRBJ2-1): NAGVMQNPRHLVRRRGQEARLRCSPMKGHSHVYWYRQLPEEGLKFMVYLQKENIIDESGMPKERFSAEFPKEGPSILRIQQVVRGDSAAYFCASSRGQLRKVDNEQFFGPGTRLTVL.

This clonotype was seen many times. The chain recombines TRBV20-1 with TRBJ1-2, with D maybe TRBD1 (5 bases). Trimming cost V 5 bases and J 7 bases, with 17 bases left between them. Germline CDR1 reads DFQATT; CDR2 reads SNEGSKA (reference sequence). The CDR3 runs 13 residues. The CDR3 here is CSAATQVGGGYTF. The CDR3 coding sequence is TGCAGTGCTGCGACACAGGTGGGGGGTGGCTACACCTTC.

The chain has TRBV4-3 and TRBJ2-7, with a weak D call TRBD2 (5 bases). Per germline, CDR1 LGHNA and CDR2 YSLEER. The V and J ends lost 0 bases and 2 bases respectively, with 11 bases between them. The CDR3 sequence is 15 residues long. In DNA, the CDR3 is TGCGCCAGCAGCCAAGAAATCGGGGTGCCCTACGAGCAGTACTTC. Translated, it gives CASSQEIGVPYEQYF.